The 26 T cell receptor beta chains below come from one sample, sequenced in a study of T cell responses to AZD1222 COVID-19 vaccine. Repertoires were generated with immunoSEQ multiplex PCR, while TCRdb's copy carries only in-frame clones and drops some. The table includes about 42,000 clones, approximately 89% detected once. The specimen was peripheral blood, collected 28 days after the second AZD1222 dose. The receptors derive from an adult who received the AZD1222 COVID-19 vaccine.

The gene calls are TRBV7-6 and TRBJ2-1; the D is unclear. The length of the CDR3 is 15 residues. Deletions cut 0 bases from V and 9 bases from J, with 15 bases between. Per the germline V gene, CDR1 is SGHVS and CDR2 is FNYEAQ. Here the CDR3 DNA reads TGTGCCAGCAGCTTAGCGCGAGGAGAAGGCCGTGAGCAGTTCTTC. This gives the protein CASSLARGEGREQFF. Based on the CDR3 plus reference TRBV7-6 and TRBJ2-1, the full variable domain is GAGVSQSPRYKVTKRGQDVALRCDPISGHVSLYWYRQALGQGPEFLTYFNYEAQQDKSGLPNDRFSAERPEGSISTLTIQRTEQRDSAMYRCASSLARGEGREQFFGPGTRLTVL.

The V and J genes are TRBV27 and TRBJ2-5; no clear D gene. Trimming pared 5 bases from V and 5 bases from J, leaving 15 bases between. Germline-derived CDR1 and CDR2 are MNHEY and SMNVEV (reference sequence). This CDR3 is 14 amino acids long. The CDR3 DNA sequence: TGTGCCAGCAGTCGGGTCGGCGTAGGGGAGACCCAGTACTTC. This encodes CASSRVGVGETQYF.

V gene TRBV30 combines with J gene TRBJ2-3; 7 bases align to TRBD2. This CDR3 contains 15 residues. The germline V gene encodes CDR1 GTSNPN and CDR2 SVGIG (reference sequence). Trimming removed 2 bases from V and 0 bases from J; junction bases left unmatched: 5. This CDR3 is CAWSPPAGSTDTQYF. CDR3 DNA: TGTGCCTGGAGTCCCCCAGCGGGAAGCACAGATACGCAGTATTTT.

This clone was detected only a few times. This sequence joins TRBV6-2 or TRBV6-3 and TRBJ2-7; 10 nucleotides line up with TRBD1. V was pared by 5 bases and J by 2 bases, with 6 bases of the junction left unmatched. The CDR3 loop spans 15 amino acids. Germline V lookup: CDR1 MNHEY, CDR2 SVGEGT. The CDR3 DNA sequence: TGTGCCAGCAGTGCCTCCGGGACAGGGGCCTACGAGCAGTACTTC. It is translated as CASSASGTGAYEQYF.

The gene calls are TRBV9 and TRBJ2-2; 7 nucleotides line up with TRBD2. This CDR3 has 16 amino acids. J gave up 3 bases and V 4 bases, and 9 bases lay outside the gene matches. Germline-derived CDR1 and CDR2 are SGDLS and YYNGEE. CDR3 protein: CASSSSTGGYTGELFF. CDR3 nucleotide sequence: TGTGCCAGCAGCTCGAGCACGGGGGGTTACACCGGGGAGCTGTTTTTT.

The chain recombines TRBV5-5 with TRBJ2-1; TRBD2 agrees at 11 bases. This CDR3 is built from 15 residues. CDR1 and CDR2 from the germline V gene are SGHKS and YYEKEE (reference sequence). Germline trimming cut 4 bases from V and 9 bases from J; bases unmatched to any gene: 9. In DNA, the CDR3 is TGTGCCAGCAGCCCTCGGCTAGCGGGGGGACTTGAGCAGTTCTTC. Translated: CASSPRLAGGLEQFF.

The chain combines TRBV30 with TRBJ2-1; perhaps TRBD2 as D (6 bases). CDR3 size: 15 residues. The germline CDR1 and CDR2 sequences are GTSNPN and SVGIG (reference sequence). V gave up 2 bases and J gave up 4 bases, with 15 bases separating them. The DNA for the CDR3 is TGTGCCTGGAGTATGGAGGGAAGCTTTTACAATGAGCAGTTCTTC. As protein: CAWSMEGSFYNEQFF.

The rearrangement joins TRBV6-5 to TRBJ2-7; 9 bases agree with TRBD1. Germline values: CDR1 MNHEY, CDR2 SVGAGI. This CDR3 has 16 amino acids. V shed 0 bases, J shed 5 bases, and the junction held 8 bases outside the gene matches. CDR3 amino acids: CASSYSGQGLGNEQYF. CDR3 nucleotides: TGTGCCAGCAGTTACTCCGGACAGGGGCTTGGAAACGAGCAGTACTTC.

The V and J genes are TRBV7-6 and TRBJ2-1; perhaps D is TRBD1 or TRBD2 (6 bases each). The CDR3 has 15 residues. Germline-derived CDR1 and CDR2 are SGHVS and FNYEAQ. V shed 5 bases and J shed 6 bases, with 17 bases lying between them. For the CDR3, the DNA is TGTGCCAGCAGCCAGTTAGGGGGGTCTGGCAATGAGCAGTTCTTC. This translates into CASSQLGGSGNEQFF.

The chain recombines TRBV9 with TRBJ1-1; D ambiguous. The germline V and J ends were trimmed by 4 bases and 11 bases, with 15 bases remaining between them. The CDR3 extends over 12 amino acids. Germline V gene sequence: CDR1 SGDLS, CDR2 YYNGEE. The CDR3 is CASSPDGDGAFF. The CDR3 region has the DNA TGTGCCAGCAGCCCGGACGGGGATGGGGCTTTCTTT.

The rearrangement uses TRBV18 and TRBJ1-3; D may be TRBD1 (5 bases). In germline, CDR1 is KGHSH, CDR2 LQKENI. The CDR3 is made up of 17 amino acids. Trimming stripped 3 bases from V and 0 bases from J, with 15 bases between. The CDR3 spells CASSPWDGPSSGNTIYF. In DNA form, the CDR3 reads TGTGCCAGCTCACCTTGGGACGGCCCGAGCTCTGGAAACACCATATATTTT.

This chain connects TRBV6-2 or TRBV6-3 to TRBJ2-5; no firm D call. The CDR3 totals 11 residues. Germline values: CDR1 MNHEY, CDR2 SVGEGT. Trimming removed 3 bases at V and 4 bases at J, with 3 bases between. In DNA, the CDR3 is TGTGCCAGCAGTTATCCAGAGACCCAGTACTTC. Its translation is CASSYPETQYF.

The CDR3, as DNA: TGCGCCAGCGCCACCTTGATGGGGAGACACAATGAGCAGTTCTTC. It specifies CASATLMGRHNEQFF. V and J are TRBV10-1 and TRBJ2-1; maybe TRBD2 (5 bases). CDR3 size: 15 residues. Per germline, CDR1 WNHNN and CDR2 SYGVQD (reference sequence). V gave up 8 bases and J gave up 5 bases, with 19 bases separating them.

V usage is TRBV2 and J usage is TRBJ1-1; tentatively, D is TRBD1 (5 bases). V was trimmed by 11 bases and J by 4 bases, leaving 17 bases between them. From germline, CDR1 is SNHLY and CDR2 FYNNEI. The CDR3 extends over 13 amino acids. The DNA for the CDR3 is TGTGCCCACGCGCCCAGGGCCGGCACTGAAGCTTTCTTT. This gives the protein CAHAPRAGTEAFF.

Here the CDR3 DNA reads TGCGCCAGCAGCTTAACAGGGGCAACTAATGAAAAACTGTTTTTT. This codes for CASSLTGATNEKLFF. The chain recombines TRBV5-1 with TRBJ1-4; 7 bases agree with TRBD1. Germline loops: CDR1 SGHRS, CDR2 YFSETQ. The CDR3 is made up of 15 amino acids. Trimming at V came to 2 bases and at J to 0 bases, leaving 1 base not matched to a gene.

V is TRBV6-5 and J is TRBJ1-2; D not certain. CDR3 length: 15 amino acids. V was pared by 6 bases and J by 2 bases, with 16 bases between. Germline CDR1 is MNHEY and CDR2 is SVGAGI. The CDR3 is CASSRTGFANYGYTF. As DNA, the CDR3 is TGTGCCAGCAGCCGAACGGGATTCGCAAACTATGGCTACACCTTC.

The chain employs TRBV7-2 and TRBJ2-7; 10 nucleotides match TRBD2. Germline V lookup: CDR1 SGHTA, CDR2 FQGNSA. The ends lost 4 bases at V and 0 bases at J; junction bases unmatched: 3. This CDR3 spans 15 amino acids. DNA of the CDR3: TGTGCCAGCAGCTCCACTAGCGGGGACTCCTACGAGCAGTACTTC. Translation gives CASSSTSGDSYEQYF.

The chain has TRBV5-1 and TRBJ1-2; D is undetermined. The germline gives CDR1 SGHRS, CDR2 YFSETQ. Trimming took off 4 bases at V and 6 bases at J, with 13 bases between the two ends. There are 13 residues in the CDR3. The CDR3 protein is CASSPSGSHGYTF. CDR3 nucleotide sequence: TGCGCCAGCAGCCCCTCCGGGTCCCATGGCTACACCTTC.

The genes are TRBV5-8 and TRBJ1-4; TRBD1 is a possible D gene (5 bases). This CDR3 is built from 18 residues. CDR1 and CDR2 from the germline V gene are SGHTS and YDEGEE. V gave up 0 bases and J gave up 0 bases, with 15 bases separating them. The CDR3 is CASSLGGMTDATNEKLFF. In DNA form, the CDR3 reads TGTGCCAGCAGCTTGGGGGGAATGACAGACGCAACTAATGAAAAACTGTTTTTT.

This chain connects TRBV6-2 or TRBV6-3 to TRBJ2-7; no clear D gene. V was clipped by 5 bases and J by 1 base, with 12 bases between them. Germline V CDR1 and CDR2: MNHEY, SVGEGT. The CDR3 has 14 amino acids. The CDR3 protein is CASSVRGPSYEQYF. The CDR3 DNA reads TGTGCCAGCAGTGTTCGTGGGCCATCCTACGAGCAGTACTTC.

The rearrangement uses TRBV7-6 and TRBJ2-1, with 14 bases lining up with TRBD2. The J segment lost 4 bases and the V segment lost 5 bases, leaving 4 bases of the junction unmatched. Germline V CDR1 and CDR2: SGHVS, FNYEAQ. The CDR3 totals 16 residues. The CDR3 reads CASSAGLAGGYNEQFF. The DNA of the CDR3 is TGTGCCAGCAGCGCTGGACTAGCGGGGGGTTACAATGAGCAGTTCTTC.

The rearrangement links TRBV7-2 to TRBJ2-1; 8 positions agree with TRBD2. The V gene's germline CDR1 is SGHTA and CDR2 FQGNSA. The ends lost 7 bases at V and 3 bases at J; junction bases unmatched: 8. The CDR3 has 15 residues. The DNA of the CDR3 is TGTGCCAGCACCGTTACTAGCGGATTCTACAATGAGCAGTTCTTC. This encodes CASTVTSGFYNEQFF.

This chain connects TRBV7-8 to TRBJ1-5; D gene unclear. The CDR3 runs 12 residues. The V and J ends lost 0 bases and 9 bases respectively, with 6 bases between them. Per germline, CDR1 SGHVS and CDR2 FQNEAQ. CDR3 loop: CASSLALAPQHF. The DNA for the CDR3 is TGTGCCAGCAGCTTAGCGCTGGCGCCCCAGCATTTT.

The rearrangement joins TRBV12-3 or TRBV12-4 to TRBJ2-3, with D perhaps TRBD2 (6 bases). V lost 5 bases to trimming and J lost 7 bases, with 13 bases between them. This CDR3 spans 13 amino acids. The CDR3 bases are TGTGCCAGCAGTGAACTACGGGAGAATACGCAGTATTTT. It specifies CASSELRENTQYF.

The CDR3 loop reads CASTLFRLNQPQHF. The DNA of the CDR3 is TGTGCCAGCACCCTATTCCGCCTCAATCAGCCCCAGCATTTT. This rearrangement joins TRBV28 to TRBJ1-5; D not resolved. Germline CDR1 reads MDHEN; CDR2 reads SYDVKM. Trimming shortened V by 7 bases and J by 3 bases, and 13 bases separated the two germline ends. This CDR3 comprises 14 residues.

J is TRBJ2-1 and V is TRBV27; 15 bases fit TRBD2. This CDR3 has 22 amino acids. Germline V gene sequence: CDR1 MNHEY, CDR2 SMNVEV (reference sequence). Unmatched junction bases numbered 12, after V lost 0 bases and J lost 0 bases. As DNA, the CDR3 is TGTGCCAGCAGTTTATCCTACTGGACTAGCGGGGGGGTCGCTAGCTCCTACAATGAGCAGTTCTTC. Protein sequence: CASSLSYWTSGGVASSYNEQFF.